The 9 T cell receptor beta chains given below trace back to one sample, sequenced in a study of cytomegalovirus exposure and HLA in healthy donors. The PCR ran on 60 Vbeta and 13 Jbeta primers. Clones were sequenced by immunoSEQ multiplex PCR, and TCRdb holds only the in-frame ones, with some missing. The table records 89,000 or so clones, 84% of them present only once. The sequencing sample was made of PBMCs. These receptors all come from a young woman in good health and CMV-seropositive.

J is TRBJ1-4 and V is TRBV7-2, with D perhaps matching TRBD1 (5 bases). This CDR3 has 15 residues. Germline CDR1 and CDR2: SGHTA and FQGNSA. Deletions cut 6 bases from V and 4 bases from J, with 15 bases between. This CDR3 reads CASRVGAGYNEKLFF. CDR3 DNA sequence: TGTGCCAGCAGGGTTGGGGCAGGATATAATGAAAAACTGTTTTTT. The full variable domain, with the rest looked up from reference TRBV7-2 and TRBJ1-4, is GAGVSQSPSNKVTEKGKDVELRCDPISGHTALYWYRQSLGQGLEFLIYFQGNSAPDKSGLPSDRFSAERTGGSVSTLTIQRTQQEDSAVYLCASRVGAGYNEKLFFGSGTQLSVL.

The chain recombines TRBV18 with TRBJ2-3, with 15 bases matching TRBD2. V was clipped by 3 bases and J by 2 bases; unmatched bases: 12. The CDR3 sequence is 20 residues long. Looked up from germline, CDR1 is KGHSH and CDR2 is LQKENI. The CDR3, as DNA: TGTGCCAGCTCACCTCAGCCGGGACTAGCGGGAGGTTCGTTCACAGATACGCAGTATTTT. Residues: CASSPQPGLAGGSFTDTQYF. The full variable domain, completed using reference TRBV18 and TRBJ2-3, is NAGVMQNPRHLVRRRGQEARLRCSPMKGHSHVYWYRQLPEEGLKFMVYLQKENIIDESGMPKERFSAEFPKEGPSILRIQQVVRGDSAAYFCASSPQPGLAGGSFTDTQYFGPGTRLTVL.

The chain combines TRBV7-2 with TRBJ1-5, with TRBD1 identical over 10 bases. Germline values: CDR1 SGHTA, CDR2 FQGNSA. CDR3 size: 16 residues. After removal of 3 bases from V and 4 bases from J, the junction contained 6 bases not matched to a gene. The CDR3 DNA sequence: TGTGCCAGCAGCTTGTCCCGGGGACAGGGGAATCAGCCCCAGCATTTT. This encodes CASSLSRGQGNQPQHF.

This chain joins TRBV20-1 and TRBJ2-1, with D possibly TRBD1 on 6 matching bases. This CDR3 is 11 amino acids long. Looked up from germline, CDR1 is DFQATT and CDR2 is SNEGSKA (reference sequence). Trimming cost V 6 bases and J 5 bases, with 8 bases left between them. CDR3 DNA sequence: TGCAGTGCAGGGGGTAACAATGAGCAGTTCTTC. This sequence encodes CSAGGNNEQFF.

The chain joins TRBV7-9 to TRBJ1-1, with a weak D call TRBD1 (5 bases). This CDR3 spans 14 amino acids. Trimming took 2 bases from V and 7 from J, leaving 14 bases between them. Germline lookup yields CDR1 SEHNR and CDR2 FQNEAQ (reference sequence). DNA for the CDR3: TGTGCCAGCAGCTTATTGGGGGGGGACGATGAAGCTTTCTTT. As protein: CASSLLGGDDEAFF.

The chain is built from TRBV5-8 and TRBJ2-7; 8 bases match TRBD1. Trimming cost V 2 bases and J 4 bases; bases outside gene matches: 5. The CDR3 has 14 amino acids. Germline CDR1 is SGHTS and CDR2 is YDEGEE. DNA for the CDR3: TGTGCCAGCAGCTTCGGGACAGGTTCTTACGAGCAGTACTTC. Its protein product is CASSFGTGSYEQYF.

The chain links TRBV29-1 to TRBJ2-5, with no clear D. V was shortened by 5 bases and J by 0 bases, with 16 bases between the two germline ends. Germline values: CDR1 SQVTM, CDR2 ANQGSEA. The CDR3 has 15 residues. The CDR3 reads CSVIPSADYQETQYF. As DNA, the CDR3 is TGCAGCGTTATCCCCAGTGCGGATTACCAAGAGACCCAGTACTTC.

The CDR3 protein is CASRDRDSNQPQHF. CDR3 coding DNA: TGTGCCAGCAGGGACAGAGATAGCAATCAGCCCCAGCATTTT. The V call is TRBV6-1, the J call TRBJ1-5; D may be TRBD1 (6 bases). Germline V gives CDR1 MNHNS, CDR2 SASEGT. The CDR3 loop spans 14 amino acids. With 6 bases removed from V and 0 bases from J, the gap between germline ends came to 9 bases.

The chain links TRBV29-1 to TRBJ1-2; 7 bases fit TRBD1. This CDR3 contains 14 residues. V shed 5 bases and J 4 bases; nucleotides not matched to a gene: 10. Per germline, CDR1 SQVTM and CDR2 ANQGSEA. DNA of the CDR3: TGCAGCGTTCCAGGGGGGACGGAAAGCTATGGCTACACCTTC. It yields the protein CSVPGGTESYGYTF.